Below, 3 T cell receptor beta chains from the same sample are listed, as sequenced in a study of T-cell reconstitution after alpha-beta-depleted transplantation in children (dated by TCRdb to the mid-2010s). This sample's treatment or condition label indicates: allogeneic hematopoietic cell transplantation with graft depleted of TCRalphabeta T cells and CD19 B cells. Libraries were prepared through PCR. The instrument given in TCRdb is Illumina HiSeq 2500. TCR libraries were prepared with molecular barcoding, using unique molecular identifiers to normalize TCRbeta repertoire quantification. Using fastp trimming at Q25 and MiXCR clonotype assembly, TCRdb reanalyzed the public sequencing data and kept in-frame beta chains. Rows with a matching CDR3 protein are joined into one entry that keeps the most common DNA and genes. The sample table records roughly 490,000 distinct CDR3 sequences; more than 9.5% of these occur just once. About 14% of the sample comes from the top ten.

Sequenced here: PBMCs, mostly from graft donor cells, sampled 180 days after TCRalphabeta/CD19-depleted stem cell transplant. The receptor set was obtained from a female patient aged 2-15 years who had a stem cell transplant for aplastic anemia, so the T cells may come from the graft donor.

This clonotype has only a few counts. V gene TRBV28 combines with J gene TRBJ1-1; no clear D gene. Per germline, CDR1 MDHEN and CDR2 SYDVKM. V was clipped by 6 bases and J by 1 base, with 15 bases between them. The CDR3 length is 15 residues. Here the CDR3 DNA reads TGTGCCAGCAGAGGACCCCGAAAGGGGAACACTGAAGCTTTCTTT. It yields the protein CASRGPRKGNTEAFF.

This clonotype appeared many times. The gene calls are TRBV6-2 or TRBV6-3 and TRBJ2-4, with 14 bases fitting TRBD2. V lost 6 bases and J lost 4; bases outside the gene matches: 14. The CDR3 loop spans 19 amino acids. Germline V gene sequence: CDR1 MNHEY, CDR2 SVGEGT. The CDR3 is CASREPPGLAGGIKNIQYF. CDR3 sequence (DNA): TGTGCCAGCAGAGAGCCCCCAGGACTAGCGGGAGGAATAAAAAACATTCAGTACTTC.

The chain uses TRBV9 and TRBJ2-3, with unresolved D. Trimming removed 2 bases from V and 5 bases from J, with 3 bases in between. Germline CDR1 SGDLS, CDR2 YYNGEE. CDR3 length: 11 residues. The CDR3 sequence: CASSVQDTQYF. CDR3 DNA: TGTGCCAGCAGCGTCCAAGATACGCAGTATTTT.